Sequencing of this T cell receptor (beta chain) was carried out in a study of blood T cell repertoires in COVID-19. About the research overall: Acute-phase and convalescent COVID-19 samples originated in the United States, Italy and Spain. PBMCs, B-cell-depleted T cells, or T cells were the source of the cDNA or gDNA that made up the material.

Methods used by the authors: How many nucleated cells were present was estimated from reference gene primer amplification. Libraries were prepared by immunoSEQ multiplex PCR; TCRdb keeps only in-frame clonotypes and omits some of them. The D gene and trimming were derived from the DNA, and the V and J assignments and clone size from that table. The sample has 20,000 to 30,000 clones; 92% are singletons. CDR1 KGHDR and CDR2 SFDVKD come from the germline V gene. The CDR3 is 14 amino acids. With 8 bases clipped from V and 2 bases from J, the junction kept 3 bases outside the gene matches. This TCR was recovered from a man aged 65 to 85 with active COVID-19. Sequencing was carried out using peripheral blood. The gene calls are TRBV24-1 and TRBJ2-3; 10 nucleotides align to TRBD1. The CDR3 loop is CATKDRGPTDTQYF. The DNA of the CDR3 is TGTGCCACCAAAGACAGGGGGCCCACAGATACGCAGTATTTT.